The 29 T cell receptor beta chains in this list originate from one sample, sequenced in a study of long-term antiretroviral therapy in people with HIV (dated by TCRdb to between 2021 and 2023). The immunoSEQ hsTCRB v3.0 assay was used at survey level resolution to sequence the TRB variable region. TCRdb limited this immuneACCESS table to in-frame rearrangements with V and J called. A share of clones is missing; checked studies link under half to unresolved V genes, and the rest is unexplained. The sample profile shows roughly 20,000 clones; just under 85% of them were found once. Of the sample, approximately 4% is held by the ten largest clones. The starting material was unsorted PBMCs, obtained 4 years after starting antiretroviral therapy. These receptor sequences come from a man between 18 and 35 years old with HIV.

The chain combines TRBV2 with TRBJ2-3; TRBD2 matches 10 bases. Per germline, CDR1 SNHLY and CDR2 FYNNEI. The V gene end was trimmed by 6 bases and the J gene end by 8 bases; junction bases not matched to a gene: 5. This CDR3 has 13 residues. The CDR3 spells CASRAGGLGTQYF. The CDR3 bases are TGTGCCAGCAGAGCGGGGGGGTTGGGTACGCAGTATTTT.

The rearrangement uses TRBV7-9 and TRBJ1-2; maybe TRBD1 (5 bases). V gave up 4 bases and J gave up 6 bases, with 15 bases separating them. The V gene's germline CDR1 is SEHNR and CDR2 FQNEAQ (reference sequence). This CDR3 region has 14 residues. The DNA of the CDR3 is TGTGCCAGCAGCTCGGACGGGGGGTTGGATGGCTACACCTTC. Translating it yields CASSSDGGLDGYTF. Supplemented by reference TRBV7-9 and TRBJ1-2, the full variable domain reads DTGVSQNPRHKITKRGQNVTFRCDPISEHNRLYWYRQTLGQGPEFLTYFQNEAQLEKSRLLSDRFSAERPKGSFSTLEIQRTEQGDSAMYLCASSSDGGLDGYTFGSGTRLTVV.

The J gene is TRBJ1-2, the V gene TRBV14; D unresolved. The V gene lost 4 bases and the J gene lost 4 bases, with 16 bases spanning the gap. Germline CDR1 is SGHDN and CDR2 is FVKESK. The CDR3 is 15 amino acids. CDR3 coding DNA: TGTGCCAGCAGCCGCAGAGAATGGCCATTCTATGGCTACACCTTC. Residues: CASSRREWPFYGYTF.

The chain has TRBV7-3 and TRBJ2-5, with D possibly being TRBD1 (6 bases). This CDR3 region has 13 residues. V lost 5 bases and J 4 bases, leaving 11 bases between the germline ends. Germline CDR1 is SGHTA and CDR2 is FQGTGA. CDR3 protein: CASSMKGGETQYF. Here the CDR3 DNA reads TGTGCCAGCAGCATGAAAGGGGGAGAGACCCAGTACTTC.

This chain connects TRBV6-5 to TRBJ1-6; TRBD1 is a possible D gene (5 bases). V dropped 6 bases and J dropped 14 bases, with 14 bases sitting between them. The CDR3 totals 12 residues. In germline, CDR1 is MNHEY, CDR2 SVGAGI. The CDR3: CASSPEGRALHF. DNA for the CDR3: TGTGCCAGCAGCCCCGAGGGGCGGGCCCTCCACTTT.

This chain connects TRBV11-2 to TRBJ2-2, with D unresolved. V was pared by 1 base and J by 4 bases, with 10 bases between. The CDR3 sequence is 15 residues long. Germline loops: CDR1 SGHAT, CDR2 FQNNGV. The CDR3 reads CASSLVGPSTGELFF. The CDR3 region has the DNA TGTGCCAGCAGCTTAGTGGGCCCGAGCACCGGGGAGCTGTTTTTT.

The chain joins TRBV29-1 to TRBJ1-1; the D gene is possibly TRBD1 (5 bases). The CDR3 has 13 residues. V lost 7 bases, J lost 0 bases, and 12 bases lay in between. In germline, CDR1 is SQVTM, CDR2 ANQGSEA. CDR3 loop: CSAKGPMNTEAFF. The CDR3 nucleotides are TGCAGCGCGAAGGGACCTATGAACACTGAAGCTTTCTTT.

This chain joins TRBV30 and TRBJ1-2; no reliable D call. This CDR3 is built from 14 residues. The V end lost 0 bases, the J end lost 8 bases, and 16 bases lay between the germline ends. Germline V gives CDR1 GTSNPN, CDR2 SVGIG (reference sequence). The CDR3 nucleotides read TGTGCCTGGAGTGTGGAGGCTTACGAGTCAGGCTACACCTTC. The encoded protein is CAWSVEAYESGYTF.

The chain carries TRBV19 and TRBJ2-1; D gene ambiguous. Trimming pared 2 bases from V and 0 bases from J, leaving 8 bases between. This CDR3 has 15 amino acids. Germline values: CDR1 LNHDA, CDR2 SQIVND (reference sequence). CDR3 residues: CASSITVSSYNEQFF. The CDR3 DNA reads as TGTGCCAGTAGTATAACGGTGAGCTCCTACAATGAGCAGTTCTTC.

The chain has TRBV7-8 and TRBJ1-2; a possible D gene is TRBD1 (6 bases). The germline V gene has CDR1 SGHVS and CDR2 FQNEAQ. CDR3 length: 15 amino acids. V was trimmed by 5 bases and J by 4 bases, leaving 17 bases between them. This chain's CDR3 is CASSTRQATAYGYTF. DNA for the CDR3: TGTGCCAGCAGCACTCGACAGGCAACAGCCTATGGCTACACCTTC.

The chain links TRBV28 to TRBJ1-1; D is ambiguous. The germline V gene has CDR1 MDHEN and CDR2 SYDVKM. Trimming cost V 8 bases and J 5 bases, with 9 bases left between them. The CDR3 totals 11 residues. The CDR3 DNA sequence: TGTGCCAGCTGGGCCAGGACTGAAGCTTTCTTT. Its protein is CASWARTEAFF.

The genes are TRBV5-1 and TRBJ2-7, with D maybe TRBD1 (6 bases). Germline CDR1 reads SGHRS; CDR2 reads YFSETQ. This CDR3 is built from 14 residues. Trimming pared 0 bases from V and 3 bases from J, leaving 10 bases between. CDR3 sequence reads: CASSLEGGSYEQYF. Here the CDR3 DNA reads TGCGCCAGCAGCTTGGAAGGGGGAAGCTACGAGCAGTACTTC.

The rearrangement links TRBV2 to TRBJ1-1; the D gene is possibly TRBD1 (5 bases). Germline V gene data show CDR1 as SNHLY and CDR2 as FYNNEI. Trimming stripped 10 bases from V and 1 base from J, with 10 bases between. This CDR3 region has 12 residues. CDR3 residues: CATGQGNTEAFF. The CDR3, as DNA: TGTGCCACCGGTCAGGGGAACACTGAAGCTTTCTTT.

The chain has TRBV4-1 and TRBJ1-2; possibly TRBD1 for D (6 bases). Germline V gene lookup returns CDR1 MGHRA and CDR2 YSYEKL. The CDR3 runs to 14 residues. V lost 0 bases, J lost 8 bases, and 13 bases lay in between. CDR3 coding DNA: TGCGCCAGCAGCCAAGAAACGGGGGCCGACGGCTACACCTTC. Encoded protein: CASSQETGADGYTF.

The V call is TRBV9, the J call TRBJ2-1; 8 nucleotides align to TRBD1. The ends lost 0 bases at V and 7 bases at J; junction bases unmatched: 6. The CDR3 sequence is 15 residues long. Germline loops: CDR1 SGDLS, CDR2 YYNGEE. The CDR3, as DNA: TGTGCCAGCAGCGTAGGGCAGGGGGCGGGTAATGAGCAGTTCTTC. Amino acid sequence: CASSVGQGAGNEQFF.

Here the CDR3 reads CASSHLQGPLGTQYF. The CDR3 nucleotides are TGCGCCAGCAGCCACCTCCAGGGCCCTCTGGGTACGCAGTATTTT. The chain uses TRBV4-1 and TRBJ2-3; the D gene is possibly TRBD1 (5 bases). Germline CDR1 is MGHRA and CDR2 is YSYEKL. V shed 3 bases and J shed 8 bases, with 18 bases lying between them. The CDR3 loop spans 15 amino acids.

The chain joins TRBV6-1 to TRBJ1-5; D remains ambiguous. Germline CDR1 reads MNHNS; CDR2 reads SASEGT. The length of the CDR3 is 13 residues. Trimming removed 6 bases from V and 6 bases from J, with 12 bases in between. The CDR3 DNA sequence: TGTGCCAGCAGCCCAGTAGGGTTTCAGCCCCAGCATTTT. It is translated as CASSPVGFQPQHF.

The rearrangement links TRBV7-3 to TRBJ2-3, with D perhaps matching TRBD2 (6 bases). CDR1 and CDR2 from the germline V gene are SGHTA and FQGTGA. This CDR3 is built from 14 residues. Trimming left V 2 bases short and J 2 bases short, with 8 bases between. CDR3 in DNA: TGTGCCAGCAGCTTACGCGGGGACACAGATACGCAGTATTTT. This translates into CASSLRGDTDTQYF.

This clone was seen just once. The chain has TRBV11-2 and TRBJ2-1, with unresolved D. The germline gives CDR1 SGHAT, CDR2 FQNNGV. The CDR3 sequence is 15 residues long. Trimming removed 2 bases from V and 6 bases from J, with 14 bases in between. Here the CDR3 DNA reads TGTGCCAGCAGCTTAACGGATCTATTCCCCAATGAGCAGTTCTTC. Amino acid sequence: CASSLTDLFPNEQFF.

The rearrangement links TRBV7-9 to TRBJ2-5, with 7 bases identical to TRBD1. The CDR3 sequence is 13 residues long. Per germline, CDR1 SEHNR and CDR2 FQNEAQ (reference sequence). Trimming removed 5 bases from V and 4 bases from J; junction bases left unmatched: 4. The CDR3 nucleotides read TGTGCCAGCAGCACGGGGACAGTAGAGACCCAGTACTTC. Translated: CASSTGTVETQYF. Full variable domain (remainder filled in from reference TRBV7-9 and TRBJ2-5): DTGVSQNPRHKITKRGQNVTFRCDPISEHNRLYWYRQTLGQGPEFLTYFQNEAQLEKSRLLSDRFSAERPKGSFSTLEIQRTEQGDSAMYLCASSTGTVETQYFGPGTRLLVL.

This clone was observed once. This rearrangement joins TRBV6-6 to TRBJ2-5; 9 nucleotides agree with TRBD2. V lost 0 bases and J lost 2; bases outside the gene matches: 4. The CDR3 is made up of 16 amino acids. Looked up from germline, CDR1 is MNHNY and CDR2 is SVGAGI (reference sequence). CDR3 protein: CASSYSRGLAQETQYF. The CDR3 DNA follows: TGTGCCAGCAGTTACTCCCGAGGACTAGCGCAAGAGACCCAGTACTTC.

The V gene is TRBV11-2, the J gene TRBJ2-2; 10 positions agree with TRBD2. Per germline, CDR1 SGHAT and CDR2 FQNNGV. This CDR3 has 17 amino acids. J was trimmed by 6 bases and V by 5 bases; bases with no gene match: 12. The CDR3, as DNA: TGTGCCAGCAGCCTCACGACTAGCGGGTTTGAGGCCGGGGAGCTGTTTTTT. As protein: CASSLTTSGFEAGELFF.

V and J are TRBV7-9 and TRBJ1-5; no firm D call. In germline, CDR1 is SEHNR, CDR2 FQNEAQ (reference sequence). The CDR3 is 15 residues long. V was trimmed by 1 base and J by 0 bases, leaving 7 bases between them. The CDR3 coding sequence is TGTGCCAGCAGCTTAGGCACGTATAGCAATCAGCCCCAGCATTTT. It yields the protein CASSLGTYSNQPQHF. The complete variable domain, with remaining parts taken from reference TRBV7-9 and TRBJ1-5, reads DTGVSQNPRHKITKRGQNVTFRCDPISEHNRLYWYRQTLGQGPEFLTYFQNEAQLEKSRLLSDRFSAERPKGSFSTLEIQRTEQGDSAMYLCASSLGTYSNQPQHFGDGTRLSIL.

The rearrangement joins TRBV11-2 to TRBJ2-7; D might be TRBD1 (6 bases). Trimming left V 1 base short and J 7 bases short, with 11 bases between. The CDR3 runs 13 residues. The germline V gene encodes CDR1 SGHAT and CDR2 FQNNGV. The CDR3 DNA reads TGTGCCAGCAGCTTAGGGCTACAGGGAGAGCAGTACGTC. This sequence encodes CASSLGLQGEQYV.

The chain is built from TRBV18 and TRBJ2-7; 7 bases are shared with TRBD1. J gave up 3 bases and V 5 bases, and 4 bases lay outside the gene matches. CDR3 size: 13 residues. Per germline, CDR1 KGHSH and CDR2 LQKENI. CDR3: CASSEGQNYEQYF. The CDR3 DNA follows: TGTGCCAGCTCAGAGGGACAGAACTACGAGCAGTACTTC.

The rearrangement links TRBV30 to TRBJ1-4; D gene uncertain. The CDR3 has 13 amino acids. Between the trimmed V and J ends, which lost 1 base and 8 bases, there was a span of 11 bases. Germline V lookup: CDR1 GTSNPN, CDR2 SVGIG (reference sequence). The CDR3 is CAWSELVGEKLFF. The CDR3 DNA reads TGTGCCTGGAGTGAACTGGTTGGGGAAAAACTGTTTTTT. Complete variable domain (other parts from reference TRBV30 and TRBJ1-4): SQTIHQWPATLVQPVGSPLSLECTVEGTSNPNLYWYRQAAGRGLQLLFYSVGIGQISSEVPQNLSASRPQDRQFILSSKKLLLSDSGFYLCAWSELVGEKLFFGSGTQLSVL.

The chain employs TRBV6-5 and TRBJ1-1, with D uncertain. Germline V gene lookup returns CDR1 MNHEY and CDR2 SVGAGI. This CDR3 spans 13 amino acids. With 0 bases removed from V and 5 bases from J, the gap between germline ends came to 7 bases. The CDR3 is CASSYSGETEAFF. CDR3 bases: TGTGCCAGCAGTTACTCTGGGGAGACTGAAGCTTTCTTT.

The chain combines TRBV7-2 with TRBJ2-7; possible D gene TRBD1, 5 bases. Germline CDR1 and CDR2: SGHTA and FQGNSA. Trimming pared 5 bases from V and 5 bases from J, leaving 22 bases between. The CDR3 runs 16 residues. The CDR3 here is CASSPRRGFPANEQYF. CDR3 DNA: TGTGCCAGCAGCCCGCGTAGGGGTTTCCCCGCCAACGAGCAGTACTTC.

The V gene is TRBV6-5, the J gene TRBJ2-5; 9 bases line up with TRBD2. The germline gives CDR1 MNHEY, CDR2 SVGAGI. This CDR3 is 14 amino acids long. J gave up 4 bases and V 8 bases, and 8 bases lay outside the gene matches. For the CDR3, the DNA is TGTGCCAGCGGGTGGAATAGCGGGGGAGAGACCCAGTACTTC. This encodes CASGWNSGGETQYF.